This TCR beta chain emerged from a study of blood T cell repertoires in COVID-19. The cohort comprised adults aged 18 to 89 years residing in 20 to 25 US areas. The CDR3 contains 16 residues. The germline gives CDR1 SGDLS, CDR2 YYNGEE. V was cut by 4 bases and J by 4 bases, with 20 bases left in between. Generated by immunoSEQ multiplex PCR, the TCRdb table keeps only in-frame clones and is missing some. The sample includes a few hundred thousand clones, roughly nine tenths of them seen just once. The V gene is TRBV9, the J gene TRBJ1-1; possibly TRBD1 for D (6 bases). The source material was PBMCs or T cells enriched from blood (not recorded which). The receptor was isolated from a woman between 25 and 40 years old who had recovered from COVID-19. This chain's CDR3 is CASSLAPQGRSTEAFF. CDR3 in DNA: TGTGCCAGCAGCCTAGCCCCTCAGGGGCGGAGCACTGAAGCTTTCTTT. The complete variable domain, with remaining parts taken from reference TRBV9 and TRBJ1-1, reads DSGVTQTPKHLITATGQRVTLRCSPRSGDLSVYWYQQSLDQGLQFLIQYYNGEERAKGNILERFSAQQFPDLHSELNLSSLELGDSALYFCASSLAPQGRSTEAFFGQGTRLTVV.